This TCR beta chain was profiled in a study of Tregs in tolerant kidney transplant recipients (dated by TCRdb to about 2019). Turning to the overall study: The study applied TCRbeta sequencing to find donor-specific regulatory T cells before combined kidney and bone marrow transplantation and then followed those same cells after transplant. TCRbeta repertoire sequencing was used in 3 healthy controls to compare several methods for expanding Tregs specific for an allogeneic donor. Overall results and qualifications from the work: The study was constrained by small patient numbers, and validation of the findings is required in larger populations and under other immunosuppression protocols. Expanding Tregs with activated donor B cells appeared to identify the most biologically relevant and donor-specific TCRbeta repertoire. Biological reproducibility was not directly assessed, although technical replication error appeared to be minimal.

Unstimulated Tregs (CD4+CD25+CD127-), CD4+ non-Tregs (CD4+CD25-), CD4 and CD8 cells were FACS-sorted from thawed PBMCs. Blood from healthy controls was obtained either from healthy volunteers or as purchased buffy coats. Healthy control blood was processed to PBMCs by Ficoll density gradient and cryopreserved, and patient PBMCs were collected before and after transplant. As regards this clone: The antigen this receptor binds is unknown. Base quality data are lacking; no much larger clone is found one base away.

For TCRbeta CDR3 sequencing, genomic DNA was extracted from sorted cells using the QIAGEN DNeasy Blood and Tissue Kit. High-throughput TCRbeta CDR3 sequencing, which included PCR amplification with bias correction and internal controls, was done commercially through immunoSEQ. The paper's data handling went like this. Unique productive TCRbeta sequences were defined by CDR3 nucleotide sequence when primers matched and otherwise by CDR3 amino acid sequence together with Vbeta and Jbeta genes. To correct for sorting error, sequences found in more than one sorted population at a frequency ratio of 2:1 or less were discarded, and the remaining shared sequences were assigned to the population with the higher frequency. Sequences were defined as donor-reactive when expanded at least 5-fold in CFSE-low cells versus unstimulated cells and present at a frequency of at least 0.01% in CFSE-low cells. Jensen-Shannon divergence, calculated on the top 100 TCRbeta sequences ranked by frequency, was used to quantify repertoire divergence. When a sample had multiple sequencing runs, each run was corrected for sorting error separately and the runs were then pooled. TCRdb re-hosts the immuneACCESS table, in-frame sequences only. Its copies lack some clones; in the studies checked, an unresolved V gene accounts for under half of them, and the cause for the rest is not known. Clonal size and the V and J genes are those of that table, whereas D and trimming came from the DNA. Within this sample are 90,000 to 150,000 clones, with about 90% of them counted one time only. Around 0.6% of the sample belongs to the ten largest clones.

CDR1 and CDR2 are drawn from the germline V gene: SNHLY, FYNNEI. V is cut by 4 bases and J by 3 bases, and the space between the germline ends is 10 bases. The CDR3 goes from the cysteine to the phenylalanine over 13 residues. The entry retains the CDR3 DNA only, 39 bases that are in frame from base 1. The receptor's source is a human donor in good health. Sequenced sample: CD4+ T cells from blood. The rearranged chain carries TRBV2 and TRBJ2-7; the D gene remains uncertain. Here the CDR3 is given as CASSGNVNYEQYF. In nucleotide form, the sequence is TGTGCCAGCAGTGGGAATGTCAACTACGAGCAGTACTTC.